The TCR beta chain described here comes from a study of shared clonotypes between healthy human individuals. The data were produced by immunoSEQ multiplex PCR, yet TCRdb's version contains in-frame clones alone and is incomplete. This sample yields 2 million to 3 million clones, of which around nine tenths are seen a single time; about 0.13% belongs to the top ten. This clone has just one count. Its target is not known. Overall study results and limits: Memory subsets generally showed lower estimated richness than naive subsets.

Material for sequencing was naive CD4+ T cells sorted from blood. Described subset: CD45RA+ positively selected. The origin of this receptor is a man aged 18 to 30 in good health.

The CDR3 sequence: CASSITGVGGELFF. The CDR3 DNA reads as TGTGCCAGCAGCATAACTGGTGTTGGGGGGGAGCTGTTTTTT. This chain joins TRBV7-2 and TRBJ2-2, with D hard to call. The CDR3 has 14 residues. CDR1 SGHTA and CDR2 FQGNSA come from the germline V gene. Trimming removed 5 bases at V and 8 bases at J, with 15 bases between.